This is a list of T cell receptor beta chains from one sample in a study of control samples from healthy donors and cancer patients. TCRdb's copy holds only in-frame clones and misses some; the assay was immunoSEQ multiplex PCR. The table has 110,000 to 150,000 clones, around 86% seen once. Sequencing input: blood. These receptors all stem from a man aged 25 to 40 in good health. CDR3s include the opening cysteine and the closing phenylalanine or tryptophan. The order of the fields is D gene, J gene, V gene, clone size, CDR3 protein, CDR3 DNA. D genes are given only for firm matches. Size values are once, few and many counts, or a class for expanded clones, and some rows have none.

>NA|TRBJ1-1|TRBV12-3/TRBV12-4|once
CASSFENTEAFF
TGTGCCAGCAGTTTTGAGAACACTGAAGCTTTCTTT
>NA|TRBJ1-2|TRBV7-9|NA
CASSPPFRASYGYTF
TGTGCCAGCAGCCCCCCTTTTCGGGCATCCTATGGCTACACCTTC
>NA|TRBJ2-7|TRBV6-5|NA
CASSYSDPRRVYEQYF
TGTGCCAGCAGTTACTCGGACCCGCGGAGGGTATACGAGCAGTACTTC
>TRBD2|TRBJ2-7|TRBV6-2/TRBV6-3|once
CASSYGGSFDEQYF
TGTGCCAGCAGTTACGGCGGGAGCTTCGACGAGCAGTACTTC
>TRBD2|TRBJ2-7|TRBV4-3|NA
CASSQDYLQLILRGSGRGEQYF
TGCGCCAGCAGCCAAGATTATTTACAGCTCATCCTTCGTGGGAGCGGGAGAGGCGAGCAGTACTTC
>NA|TRBJ2-1|TRBV6-5|NA
CASSKIQDLGNEQFF
TGTGCCAGCAGTAAGATCCAGGACTTGGGGAATGAGCAGTTCTTC
>TRBD1|TRBJ2-3|TRBV6-5|few
CASSYRDRERGTQYF
TGTGCCAGCAGTTACCGGGACAGGGAACGGGGTACGCAGTATTTT
>NA|TRBJ1-4|TRBV4-3|NA
CASSQAGGYNEKLFF
TGCGCCAGCAGCCAAGCGGGGGGGTACAATGAAAAACTGTTTTTT
>NA|TRBJ2-7|TRBV19|NA
CASSGRTAVDYEQYF
TGTGCCAGTAGTGGACGGACAGCTGTGGATTACGAGCAGTACTTC
>NA|TRBJ2-4|TRBV30|NA
CAWIPRGKNIQYF
TGTGCCTGGATTCCCAGGGGCAAAAACATTCAGTACTTC
>NA|TRBJ2-7|TRBV4-3|NA
CASSQDPQSSYEQYF
TGCGCCAGCAGCCAAGATCCCCAGAGCTCCTACGAGCAGTACTTC